This TCR beta chain derives from a study of T cells after posttransplantation cyclophosphamide. Regarding the study as a whole: Donor CD8+ memory clones often dominated recipient blood repertoires at later times. Skin or GI-infiltrating T cells shared few TRB sequences with blood. Recipient CMV seropositivity and CMV reactivation strongly tracked TRB clonality.

Looked up from germline, CDR1 is SGHRS and CDR2 is YFSETQ. V shed 0 bases and J shed 3 bases, with 8 bases lying between them. There are 14 residues in the CDR3. This clone was recorded many times. Its antigen remains unidentified. This related bone marrow graft donor gave peripheral blood on the day of marrow donation. Sequencing used immunoSEQ multiplex PCR; TCRdb keeps in-frame clones, though not all of them. This sample has 34,000 or so clones, each found more than once. The sequenced material came from PBMCs. The chain carries TRBV5-1 and TRBJ2-3, with unresolved D. The TCR sequence derives from a woman aged 45-60 years in good health and a related stem cell transplant donor. CDR3: CASSLAVATDTQYF. In nucleotides, the CDR3 is TGCGCCAGCAGCTTGGCCGTAGCAACAGATACGCAGTATTTT.